The 7 T cell receptor beta chains below all came from one sample that was sequenced in a study of T-cell memory formation after mild COVID-19. A single record per CDR3 protein comes from TCRdb applying MiXCR to the 5' RACE reads. In the table there are a few hundred thousand distinct CDR3 sequences, approximately 25% of which are singletons. Sequenced sample: PBMCs or a T cell subset sorted from them (not recorded which). The origin of the receptors is an adult woman who had mild COVID-19 (a few samples of this study predate the infection). Cell type and time point are not known.

This clonotype was observed a handful of times. J is TRBJ2-3 and V is TRBV28; 12 positions agree with TRBD2. Germline V gene lookup returns CDR1 MDHEN and CDR2 SYDVKM. This CDR3 comprises 16 residues. V lost 8 bases to trimming and J lost 1 base; unmatched junction nucleotides: 7. The CDR3 spells CASWTSGAGGTDTQYF. The CDR3 nucleotides read TGTGCCAGCTGGACTAGCGGGGCAGGAGGCACAGATACGCAGTATTTT. Together with reference TRBV28 and TRBJ2-3, the CDR3 gives the full variable domain: DVKVTQSSRYLVKRTGEKVFLECVQDMDHENMFWYRQDPGLGLRLIYFSYDVKMKEKGDIPEGYSVSREKKERFSLILESASTNQTSMYLCASWTSGAGGTDTQYFGPGTRLTVL.

This clonotype has a handful of counts. This sequence joins TRBV4-1 and TRBJ2-7; TRBD1 matches at 7 bases. V was pared by 2 bases and J by 1 base, with 8 bases of the junction left unmatched. The CDR3 is 16 amino acids. Per germline, CDR1 MGHRA and CDR2 YSYEKL. DNA of the CDR3: TGCGCCAGCAGCCAAACCTTCCGGGACAGATCCTACGAGCAGTACTTC. As protein: CASSQTFRDRSYEQYF.

The gene calls are TRBV30 and TRBJ1-1; the D is unclear. CDR1 is GTSNPN, CDR2 SVGIG, per germline (reference sequence). The CDR3 is 14 amino acids. The V end was cut by 1 base, the J end by 2 bases, with 11 bases between. In DNA, the CDR3 is TGTGCCTGGAGTGCCCTCCGCCGAAACACTGAAGCTTTCTTT. This sequence encodes CAWSALRRNTEAFF.

This clonotype has just a few counts. The CDR3 bases are TGTGCCAGCAGCTTGACAGGCCCGCCGGGCACAGATACGCAGTATTTT. Amino acids: CASSLTGPPGTDTQYF. The chain joins TRBV7-3 to TRBJ2-3; D is perhaps TRBD1 (6 bases). V was cut by 3 bases and J by 1 base, with 14 bases left in between. Germline V gene sequence: CDR1 SGHTA, CDR2 FQGTGA. This CDR3 contains 16 residues.

In this sample, this clonotype turned up many times. The chain couples TRBV5-6 to TRBJ2-2; TRBD1 matches 7 bases. CDR1 is SGHDT and CDR2 is YYEEEE in the germline V gene. The ends lost 0 bases at V and 6 bases at J; junction bases unmatched: 8. The CDR3 extends over 16 amino acids. The CDR3, as DNA: TGTGCCAGCAGCTTGGAGAGGGGGCGTCTATCCGGGGAGCTGTTTTTT. Protein product: CASSLERGRLSGELFF.

This clonotype has just a few counts. The chain employs TRBV9 and TRBJ1-1; TRBD1 agrees at 8 bases. This CDR3 is built from 14 residues. V lost 4 bases and J lost 3; bases outside the gene matches: 5. Germline assignment: CDR1 SGDLS and CDR2 YYNGEE. CDR3 coding DNA: TGTGCCAGCAGCCCTACAGGGGGGGACACTGAAGCTTTCTTT. This gives the protein CASSPTGGDTEAFF.

CDR3 in DNA: TGTGCCAGCTCACCACCCCCAGGGGCGGGCTATGGCTACACCTTC. This encodes CASSPPPGAGYGYTF. The chain has TRBV18 and TRBJ1-2, with a tentative D call TRBD1 (6 bases). V was pared by 0 bases and J by 4 bases, with 12 bases between. Germline CDR1 KGHSH, CDR2 LQKENI. This CDR3 spans 15 amino acids.